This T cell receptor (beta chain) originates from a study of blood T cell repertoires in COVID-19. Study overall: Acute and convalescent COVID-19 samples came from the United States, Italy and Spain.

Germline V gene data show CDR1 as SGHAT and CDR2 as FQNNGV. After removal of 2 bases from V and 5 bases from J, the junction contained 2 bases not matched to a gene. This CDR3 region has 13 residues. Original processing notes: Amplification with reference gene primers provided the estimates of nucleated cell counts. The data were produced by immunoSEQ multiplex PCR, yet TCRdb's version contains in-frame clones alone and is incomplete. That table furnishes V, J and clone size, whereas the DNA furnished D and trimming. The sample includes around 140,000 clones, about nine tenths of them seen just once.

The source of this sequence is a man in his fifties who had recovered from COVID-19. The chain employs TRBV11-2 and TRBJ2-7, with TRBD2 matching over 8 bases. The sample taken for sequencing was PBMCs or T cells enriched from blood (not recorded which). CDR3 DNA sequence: TGTGCCAGCAGCTTAACGGGGGGGAACGAGCAGTACGTC. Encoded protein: CASSLTGGNEQYV.